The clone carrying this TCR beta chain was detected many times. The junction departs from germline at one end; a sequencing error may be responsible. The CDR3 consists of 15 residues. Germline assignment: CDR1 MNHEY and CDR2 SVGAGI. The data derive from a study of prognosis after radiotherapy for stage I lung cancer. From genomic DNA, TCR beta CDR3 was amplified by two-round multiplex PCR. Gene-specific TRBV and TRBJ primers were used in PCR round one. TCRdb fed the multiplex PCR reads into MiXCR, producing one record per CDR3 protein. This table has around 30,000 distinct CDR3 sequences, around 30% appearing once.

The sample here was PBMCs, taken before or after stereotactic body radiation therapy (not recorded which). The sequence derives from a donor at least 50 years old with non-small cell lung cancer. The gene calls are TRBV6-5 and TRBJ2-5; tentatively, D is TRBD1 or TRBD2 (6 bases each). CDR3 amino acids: CASSNSWGAEETQYF. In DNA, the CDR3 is TGTGCCAGCAGTAACTCGTGGGGGGCTGAAGAGACCCAGTACTTC.